The source of this T cell receptor (beta chain) is a study of OX40 agonist ivuxolimab in advanced cancers. Across the whole study: The group had a mean age of about 64 years, ranged from 23 to 79, and was around 86% male.

Measured with immunoSEQ multiplex PCR; TCRdb has only the in-frame clones, and not every one. The table has about 70,000 clones, roughly 90% seen once; the top ten hold under 10%. CDR3 length: 16 residues. Trimming left V 0 bases short and J 5 bases short, with 13 bases between. Looked up from germline, CDR1 is MNHEY and CDR2 is SMNVEV (reference sequence). The starting material was CD4+ or CD8+ T cells sorted from blood, obtained in a trial of the OX40 agonist ivuxolimab. This chain joins TRBV27 and TRBJ2-2; a possible D gene is TRBD2 (6 bases). The receptor was derived from an adult with an advanced solid tumor such as melanoma, head and neck, liver or kidney cancer. DNA for the CDR3: TGTGCCAGCAGTTTATCGGGGCAGGGAGGTACCGGGGAGCTGTTTTTT. Protein product: CASSLSGQGGTGELFF.